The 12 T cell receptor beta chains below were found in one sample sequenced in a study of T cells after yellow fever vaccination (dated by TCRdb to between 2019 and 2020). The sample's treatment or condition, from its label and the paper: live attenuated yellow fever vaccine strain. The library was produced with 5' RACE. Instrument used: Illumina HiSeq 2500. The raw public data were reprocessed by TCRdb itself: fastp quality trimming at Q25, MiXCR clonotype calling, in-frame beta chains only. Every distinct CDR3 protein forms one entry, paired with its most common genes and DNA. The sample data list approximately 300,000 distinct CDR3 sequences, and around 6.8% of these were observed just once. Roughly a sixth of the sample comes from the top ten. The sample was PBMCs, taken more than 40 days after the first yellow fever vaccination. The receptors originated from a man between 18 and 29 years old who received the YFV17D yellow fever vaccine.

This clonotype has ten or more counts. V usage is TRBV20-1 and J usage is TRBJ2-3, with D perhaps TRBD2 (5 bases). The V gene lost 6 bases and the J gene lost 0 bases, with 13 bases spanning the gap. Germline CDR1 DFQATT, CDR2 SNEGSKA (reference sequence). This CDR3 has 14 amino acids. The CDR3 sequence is CSAPGSRSTDTQYF. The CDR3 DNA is TGCAGTGCCCCGGGGAGCCGAAGCACAGATACGCAGTATTTT.

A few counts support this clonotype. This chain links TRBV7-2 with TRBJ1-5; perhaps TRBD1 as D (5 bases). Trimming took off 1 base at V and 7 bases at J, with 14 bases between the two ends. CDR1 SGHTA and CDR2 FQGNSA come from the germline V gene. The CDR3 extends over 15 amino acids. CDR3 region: CASSLEAAGYQPQHF. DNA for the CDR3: TGTGCCAGCAGCTTAGAAGCGGCAGGGTACCAGCCCCAGCATTTT.

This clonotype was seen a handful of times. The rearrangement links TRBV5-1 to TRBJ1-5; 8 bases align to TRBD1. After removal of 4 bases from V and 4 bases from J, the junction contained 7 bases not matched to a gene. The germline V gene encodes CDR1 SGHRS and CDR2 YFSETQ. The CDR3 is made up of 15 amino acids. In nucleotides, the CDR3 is TGCGCCAGCAGCGCGGACAGGGTGAAGAATCAGCCCCAGCATTTT. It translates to CASSADRVKNQPQHF.

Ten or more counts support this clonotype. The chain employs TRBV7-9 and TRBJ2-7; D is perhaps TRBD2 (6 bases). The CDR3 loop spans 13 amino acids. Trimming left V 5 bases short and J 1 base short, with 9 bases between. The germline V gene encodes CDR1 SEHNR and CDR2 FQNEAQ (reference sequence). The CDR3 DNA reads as TGTGCCAGCAGCCGTGGGACTTCCTACGAGCAGTACTTC. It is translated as CASSRGTSYEQYF.

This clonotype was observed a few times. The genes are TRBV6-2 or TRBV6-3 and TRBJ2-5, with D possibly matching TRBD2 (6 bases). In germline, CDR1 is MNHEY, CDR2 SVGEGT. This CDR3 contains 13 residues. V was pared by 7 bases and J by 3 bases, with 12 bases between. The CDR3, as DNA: TGTGCCAGCACGCGGGGTCTGAAAGAGACCCAGTACTTC. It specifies CASTRGLKETQYF.

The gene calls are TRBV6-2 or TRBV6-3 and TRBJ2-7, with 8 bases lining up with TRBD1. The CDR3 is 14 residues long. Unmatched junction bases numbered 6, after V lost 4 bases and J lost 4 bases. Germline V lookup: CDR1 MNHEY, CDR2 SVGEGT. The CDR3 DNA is TGTGCCAGCAGTTTGGGCAGGGGGCCTTACGAGCAGTACTTC. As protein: CASSLGRGPYEQYF.

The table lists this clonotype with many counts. This chain's CDR3 is CASTPRRWDRGMHEQFF. DNA of the CDR3: TGTGCCAGCACCCCTCGCAGATGGGACAGGGGGATGCATGAGCAGTTCTTC. The chain couples TRBV28 to TRBJ2-1; 11 bases fit TRBD1. V lost 7 bases, J lost 8 bases, and 16 bases stayed unmatched. This CDR3 has 17 residues. Germline assignment: CDR1 MDHEN and CDR2 SYDVKM.

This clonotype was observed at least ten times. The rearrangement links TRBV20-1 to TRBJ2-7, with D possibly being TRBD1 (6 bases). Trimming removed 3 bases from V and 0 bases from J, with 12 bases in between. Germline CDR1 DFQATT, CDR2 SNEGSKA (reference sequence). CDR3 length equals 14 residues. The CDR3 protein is CSASRTEGSYEQYF. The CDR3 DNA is TGCAGTGCTAGCAGGACAGAAGGCTCCTACGAGCAGTACTTC.

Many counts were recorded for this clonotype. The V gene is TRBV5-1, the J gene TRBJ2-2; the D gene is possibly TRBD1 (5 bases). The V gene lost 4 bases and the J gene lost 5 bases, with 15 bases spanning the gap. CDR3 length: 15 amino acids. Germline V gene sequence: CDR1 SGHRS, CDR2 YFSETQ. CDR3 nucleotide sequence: TGCGCCAGCAGCGTTCAGGGTATTATGACCGGGGAGCTGTTTTTT. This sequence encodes CASSVQGIMTGELFF.

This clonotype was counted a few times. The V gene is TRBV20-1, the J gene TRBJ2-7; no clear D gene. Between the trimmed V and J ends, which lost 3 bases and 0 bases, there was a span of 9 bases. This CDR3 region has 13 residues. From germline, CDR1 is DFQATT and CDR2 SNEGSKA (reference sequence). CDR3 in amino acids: CSASPGSSYEQYF. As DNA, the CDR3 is TGCAGTGCTAGTCCGGGCAGCTCCTACGAGCAGTACTTC.

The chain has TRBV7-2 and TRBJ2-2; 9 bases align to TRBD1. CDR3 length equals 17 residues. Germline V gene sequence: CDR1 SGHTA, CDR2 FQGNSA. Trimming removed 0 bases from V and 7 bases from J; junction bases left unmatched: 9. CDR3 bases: TGTGCCAGCAGCTTAGCCTCAGCGACAGGGGGGAACGGGGAGCTGTTTTTT. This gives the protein CASSLASATGGNGELFF.

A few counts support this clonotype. The CDR3 region has the DNA TGTGCCAGCAGCGCCGGACAGCCCGCGGGGACCCAGTACTTC. Translating gives CASSAGQPAGTQYF. The rearrangement uses TRBV7-2 and TRBJ2-5; perhaps TRBD1 as D (6 bases). The germline gives CDR1 SGHTA, CDR2 FQGNSA. Trimming pared 5 bases from V and 7 bases from J, leaving 17 bases between. This CDR3 region has 14 residues.